These T cell receptor beta chains were read from a single sample in a study of shared clonotypes between healthy human individuals. Profiled with immunoSEQ multiplex PCR; TCRdb holds only in-frame clones, not every one. The sample shows some 2,000,000 clones, 90% to 95% of them seen only once. Sequencing was performed on naive CD4+ T cells sorted from blood. These receptors came from a man younger than 35 in good health. CDR3s include the opening cysteine and the closing phenylalanine or tryptophan. D genes are given only for firm matches.

D gene	J gene	V gene	CDR3 protein	CDR3 DNA
-	TRBJ2-7	TRBV5-6	CASSLRQPYEQYF	TGTGCCAGCAGCTTGCGGCAGCCCTACGAGCAGTACTTC
TRBD1	TRBJ1-6	TRBV11-2	CASSLTGETPLHF	TGTGCCAGCAGCTTGACAGGGGAAACACCCCTCCACTTT
-	TRBJ2-7	TRBV9	CASSPQADVFEQYF	TGTGCCAGCAGCCCTCAGGCCGACGTATTCGAGCAGTACTTC
-	TRBJ2-3	TRBV4-1	CASSQEPGTDTQYF	TGCGCCAGCAGCCAAGAACCAGGGACAGATACGCAGTATTTT
-	TRBJ2-7	TRBV6-5	CASSYRPSLDYEQYF	TGTGCCAGCAGTTACCGCCCGTCCTTGGACTACGAGCAGTACTTC
TRBD1	TRBJ1-6	TRBV2	CASSSPGQGALNSPLHF	TGTGCCAGCAGTAGTCCGGGACAGGGGGCCTTGAATTCACCCCTCCACTTT
-	TRBJ2-1	TRBV6-5	CASSYKGFYNEQFF	TGTGCCAGCAGTTACAAGGGATTCTACAATGAGCAGTTCTTC
-	TRBJ2-7	TRBV28	CAEGRGNEQYF	TGTGCCGAAGGGAGGGGGAACGAGCAGTACTTC
TRBD2	TRBJ2-3	TRBV11-2	CASSSGLAGGSDTQYF	TGTGCCAGCAGCTCAGGACTAGCGGGGGGATCAGATACGCAGTATTTT
TRBD2	TRBJ2-3	TRBV5-4	CASSSSGRGSTDTQYF	TGTGCCAGCAGCTCTAGCGGGAGGGGGAGCACAGATACGCAGTATTTT
TRBD1	TRBJ1-2	TRBV18	CASSPLDRGNGYTF	TGTGCCAGCTCACCTTTGGACAGGGGGAATGGCTACACCTTC
TRBD1	TRBJ2-7	TRBV10-3	CAISDPDRASSYEQYF	TGTGCCATCAGTGACCCGGACAGGGCAAGCTCCTACGAGCAGTACTTC
-	TRBJ2-7	TRBV19	CASSKGPGREQYF	TGTGCCAGTAGTAAAGGCCCAGGAAGGGAGCAGTACTTC
-	TRBJ1-1	TRBV30	CALRQQNTEAFF	TGTGCTTTGCGACAGCAGAACACTGAAGCTTTCTTT
TRBD1	TRBJ1-2	TRBV6-1	CASSEENQGAVYGYTF	TGTGCCAGCAGTGAAGAGAATCAGGGGGCGGTCTATGGCTACACCTTC
-	TRBJ2-1	TRBV13	CASSSLLYNEQFF	TGTGCCAGCAGCTCCCTCCTATACAATGAGCAGTTCTTC
TRBD2	TRBJ2-3	TRBV2	CASSEMVAGGLDTQYF	TGTGCCAGCAGTGAAATGGTAGCGGGAGGATTGGATACGCAGTATTTT
-	TRBJ2-7	TRBV19	CASSPLQSSSYEQYF	TGTGCCAGTAGTCCCCTACAGTCCAGCTCCTACGAGCAGTACTTC
-	TRBJ1-1	TRBV6-1	CASTGGGQNTEAFF	TGTGCCAGCACGGGGGGGGGCCAGAACACTGAAGCTTTCTTT
-	TRBJ1-4	TRBV19	CASSKWDRATNEKLFF	TGTGCCAGTAGTAAATGGGACCGTGCAACTAATGAAAAACTGTTTTTT
-	TRBJ2-3	TRBV5-4	CASSPFFRVDTDTQYF	TGTGCCAGCAGCCCCTTTTTCAGAGTTGACACAGATACGCAGTATTTT
-	TRBJ1-5	TRBV28	CASTPPNSNQPQHF	TGTGCCAGCACCCCCCCAAATAGCAATCAGCCCCAGCATTTT
-	TRBJ2-7	TRBV19	CASSIFLRRDRTYEQYF	TGTGCCAGTAGTATCTTCCTCCGCCGGGACCGCACCTACGAGCAGTACTTC
-	TRBJ2-3	TRBV6-1	CASSTGTLRTDTQYF	TGTGCCAGCAGCACCGGGACACTCCGCACAGATACGCAGTATTTT
TRBD1	TRBJ2-7	TRBV5-4	CASSQTGSYEQYF	TGTGCCAGCAGCCAGACAGGGTCCTACGAGCAGTACTTC
TRBD1	TRBJ1-4	TRBV9	CASSANPGQKWEKLFF	TGTGCCAGCAGCGCCAACCCGGGACAGAAGTGGGAAAAACTGTTTTTT
-	TRBJ1-2	TRBV6-1	CASSFPQVAGYGYTF	TGTGCCAGCAGTTTTCCACAGGTGGCGGGCTATGGCTACACCTTC
-	TRBJ2-7	TRBV2	CASSTWTAPYEQYF	TGTGCCAGCAGTACCTGGACAGCTCCCTACGAGCAGTACTTC
-	TRBJ2-1	TRBV1	CTSSDRDRTNEQFF	TGCACCAGCAGCGACCGGGACAGGACCAATGAGCAGTTCTTC
TRBD2	TRBJ2-3	TRBV9	CASSVTSGYTDTQYF	TGTGCCAGCAGCGTAACTAGCGGATACACAGATACGCAGTATTTT